Listed below are T cell receptor beta chains from one sample, sequenced in a study of blood T cell repertoires in COVID-19. The repertoire was sequenced with immunoSEQ multiplex PCR; TCRdb's copy has only in-frame clones and lacks some. The sample comprises 85,000 to 120,000 clones, about 91% of which are singletons, and 4% to 4.5% rests with the top ten. Source material: peripheral blood. The source is a man aged 18 to 29 with acute or convalescent COVID-19. The CDR3 runs from the conserved cysteine through the conserved F or W. The D gene is left open where the match is weak. Where a row states a size, it is once, few, many or the class of an expanded clone; other rows omit it.

TRBJ1-1 | NA | NA | TRBV2 | TGTGCCAGCGGGCAGAGGAACACTGAAGCTTTCTTT | CASGQRNTEAFF
TRBJ2-3 | TRBD2 | NA | TRBV10-3 | TGTGCCACCGGACTAGCGGGGACAGATACGCAGTATTTT | CATGLAGTDTQYF
TRBJ1-5 | TRBD1 | NA | TRBV4-1 | TGCGCCAGCAGCCGGGAGGGACAGGCTAATCAGCCCCAGCATTTT | CASSREGQANQPQHF
TRBJ1-1 | TRBD1 | NA | TRBV19 | TGTGCCAGTACTCCCCCCCGGGGACAGCTGAACACTGAAGCTTTCTTT | CASTPPRGQLNTEAFF
TRBJ1-2 | NA | NA | TRBV19 | TGTGCCAGTACCCCATCAGGGATAATCGACTATGGCTACACCTTC | CASTPSGIIDYGYTF
TRBJ1-1 | TRBD1 | NA | TRBV6-5 | TGTGCCAGCAGGCTCCAGGGGGAATGGAACACTGAAGCTTTCTTT | CASRLQGEWNTEAFF
TRBJ2-7 | NA | NA | TRBV19 | TGTGCCAGCAGTAGGCGGCCGGGACAACCTACCTACGAGCAGTACTTC | CASSRRPGQPTYEQYF
TRBJ2-1 | TRBD2 | NA | TRBV6-5 | TGTGCCAGCAGTTCACCTAGCGGGAGGGCCATCCATGAGCAGTTCTTC | CASSSPSGRAIHEQFF
TRBJ2-1 | NA | NA | TRBV5-5 | TGTGCCAGCAGCTTGGCCTTCGGCTCCTACAATGAGCAGTTCTTC | CASSLAFGSYNEQFF
TRBJ1-5 | TRBD1 | NA | TRBV18 | TGTGCCAGCTCACCAGAGCAGGGGGGCGGTCAGCCCCAGCATTTT | CASSPEQGGGQPQHF
TRBJ1-4 | NA | NA | TRBV6-6 | TGTGCCAGCAGGATCGCTCAGGGCGCAACTAATGAAAAACTGTTTTTT | CASRIAQGATNEKLFF
TRBJ2-3 | NA | NA | TRBV5-4 | TGTGCCAGCAGCTTGGAACCACCTAGAGATACGCAGTATTTT | CASSLEPPRDTQYF
TRBJ2-5 | NA | NA | TRBV7-2 | TGTGCCAGCAGCTTTTTACAAGGGGCGGTTGGGACCCAGTACTTC | CASSFLQGAVGTQYF
TRBJ1-2 | NA | NA | TRBV4-1 | TGCGCCAGCAGCCAAGACGCGGGGGGCTACACCTTC | CASSQDAGGYTF
TRBJ2-7 | TRBD1 | NA | TRBV6-1 | TGTGCCAGCAGTGTAACCGGGACAGGGGGACCCTACGAGCAGTACTTC | CASSVTGTGGPYEQYF
TRBJ1-6 | TRBD1 | NA | TRBV19 | TGTGCCAGTAGTATGGCAGGGGGCAGCGGTAATTCACCCCTCCACTTT | CASSMAGGSGNSPLHF
TRBJ1-3 | TRBD1 | NA | TRBV6-1 | TGTGCCAGCAGTGGGGACAGGGGGCTTTTTGGAAACACCATATATTTT | CASSGDRGLFGNTIYF
TRBJ1-2 | NA | NA | TRBV7-2 | TGTGCCAGCAGCTCTCCTCGCGGGGCCTACTATGGCTACACCTTC | CASSSPRGAYYGYTF
TRBJ1-1 | TRBD1 | once | TRBV5-6 | TGTGCCAGCAGCGCGTCCCCACAGGGGGCGGGGCAAGCTTTCTTT | CASSASPQGAGQAFF
TRBJ1-1 | TRBD1 | NA | TRBV5-1 | TGCGCCAGCAGCCCCCGGACAGGTCGAACAAAGGACACTGAAGCTTTCTTT | CASSPRTGRTKDTEAFF
TRBJ2-2 | NA | NA | TRBV2 | TGTGCCAGCAGTGAAAGTGCGGGGGGGGAGCTGTTTTTT | CASSESAGGELFF
TRBJ2-1 | TRBD2 | once | TRBV19 | TGTGCCAGTACCGGGGGGAAGTCCTACAATGAGCAGTTCTTC | CASTGGKSYNEQFF
TRBJ1-2 | NA | NA | TRBV7-9 | TGTGCCAGCAGCACAAGGGGGAACTATGGCTACACCTTC | CASSTRGNYGYTF
TRBJ1-2 | NA | NA | TRBV7-2 | TGTGCCAGCAGCCCAGCGAGTGGCCCTAACTATGGCTACACCTTC | CASSPASGPNYGYTF
TRBJ2-1 | NA | NA | TRBV27 | TGTGCCAGCAGGGGACAACCCTACAATGAGCAGTTCTTC | CASRGQPYNEQFF
TRBJ2-5 | TRBD1 | NA | TRBV19 | TGTGCCAGTAGTAGACCGGGACAGGGACAAGAGACCCAGTACTTC | CASSRPGQGQETQYF
TRBJ2-4 | TRBD1 | NA | TRBV2 | TGTGCCAGCAGTTACAGGGGGCCGCTGCTAGCCAAAAACATTCAGTACTTC | CASSYRGPLLAKNIQYF
TRBJ2-7 | TRBD1 | NA | TRBV5-4 | TGTGCCAGCAGCTCACCGTTGACAGGGACCTCCTACGAGCAGTACTTC | CASSSPLTGTSYEQYF
TRBJ1-2 | NA | NA | TRBV5-5 | TGTGCCAGCAGCCCTCACATTATCCCCCTCGACTATGGCTACACCTTC | CASSPHIIPLDYGYTF
TRBJ1-2 | TRBD1 | NA | TRBV19 | TGTGCCACCTCAGGGGGCGACTATGGCTACACCTTC | CATSGGDYGYTF
TRBJ1-1 | NA | NA | TRBV20-1 | TGCAGTGCTAGTAATCCAGGGCGGAACACTGAAGCTTTCTTT | CSASNPGRNTEAFF
TRBJ2-3 | TRBD1 | few | TRBV24-1 | TGTGCCACCAGTGAATCCGGGACAGGGGGCACAGATACGCAGTATTTT | CATSESGTGGTDTQYF
TRBJ1-5 | NA | NA | TRBV12-3/TRBV12-4 | TGTGCCAGCAGTTTATGGAGTCAGCCCCAGCATTTT | CASSLWSQPQHF
TRBJ1-1 | TRBD1 | NA | TRBV3-1/TRBV3-2 | TGTGCCAGCAGCCCGTGGCAGGGGGCAGTCTTCACTGAAGCTTTCTTT | CASSPWQGAVFTEAFF
TRBJ1-2 | TRBD1 | NA | TRBV4-1 | TGCGCCAGCAGCCATTCTCCGGGACAGGGGTTGAGTAACTATGGCTACACCTTC | CASSHSPGQGLSNYGYTF
TRBJ1-5 | TRBD1 | NA | TRBV19 | TGTGCCAGTAGTGAAGACAGGGATCAGCCCCAGCATTTT | CASSEDRDQPQHF
TRBJ1-1 | NA | NA | TRBV11-2 | TGTGCCAGCAGCTTAGTGTGGGGCGGGGACACTGAAGCTTTCTTT | CASSLVWGGDTEAFF
TRBJ1-1 | NA | NA | TRBV13 | TGTGCCAGCAGCCCAGGGGACATCACCAACACTGAAGCTTTCTTT | CASSPGDITNTEAFF
TRBJ1-1 | NA | few | TRBV24-1 | TGTGCCACCAGTGCCGGGATGAACACTGAAGCTTTCTTT | CATSAGMNTEAFF
TRBJ2-3 | TRBD2 | NA | TRBV7-6 | TGTGCCAGCAGCTTGGTGACTAGCGGAGATACGCAGTATTTT | CASSLVTSGDTQYF
TRBJ2-1 | TRBD2 | NA | TRBV28 | TGTGCCAGCAGTTCCCCGGGGGGCAATGAGCAGTTCTTC | CASSSPGGNEQFF
TRBJ2-1 | TRBD1 | NA | TRBV19 | TGTGCCAGTAGCCTTCGACAGGGGGCACGCAATGAGCAGTTCTTC | CASSLRQGARNEQFF